This is a list of T cell receptor beta chains from one sample in a study of blood T cell repertoires in COVID-19. Assay: immunoSEQ multiplex PCR; the TCRdb copy retains only in-frame clones and omits some. The sample includes roughly 30,000 clones, approximately 84% seen only once; the top ten take about a sixth. Sequencing was performed on peripheral blood. The origin of the receptors is a man between 65 and 80 years old with active COVID-19. CDR3s include the opening cysteine and the closing phenylalanine or tryptophan. A D gene is named only where the DNA matches it firmly.

v_gene	d_gene	j_gene	CDR3aa
TRBV29-1	TRBD1	TRBJ1-1	CSVGQGAPEAFF
TRBV7-2	TRBD2	TRBJ2-3	CASSSTGTSGASTDTQYF
TRBV9	TRBD2	TRBJ2-3	CASSVAGGQGDTQYF
TRBV15	.	TRBJ2-7	CATSRAPDSSYEQYF
TRBV7-9	TRBD1	TRBJ1-2	CASSTRTGVGYGYTF
TRBV30	TRBD1	TRBJ2-5	CAWNYGDRRQETQYF
TRBV7-8	TRBD1	TRBJ2-4	CASSTPGQTAKIQYF
TRBV29-1	.	TRBJ1-3	CSFLTGGNTIYF
TRBV2	.	TRBJ2-7	CASSEWTTYEQYF
TRBV5-3	.	TRBJ1-4	CARLGLLEKLFF
TRBV19	.	TRBJ1-5	CASSIANRVGDQPQHF
TRBV28	.	TRBJ2-1	CASSPPQRNEQFF
TRBV19	.	TRBJ2-5	CASSALGLQGTQYF
TRBV6-5	TRBD1	TRBJ1-5	CASRRQGSNQPQHF